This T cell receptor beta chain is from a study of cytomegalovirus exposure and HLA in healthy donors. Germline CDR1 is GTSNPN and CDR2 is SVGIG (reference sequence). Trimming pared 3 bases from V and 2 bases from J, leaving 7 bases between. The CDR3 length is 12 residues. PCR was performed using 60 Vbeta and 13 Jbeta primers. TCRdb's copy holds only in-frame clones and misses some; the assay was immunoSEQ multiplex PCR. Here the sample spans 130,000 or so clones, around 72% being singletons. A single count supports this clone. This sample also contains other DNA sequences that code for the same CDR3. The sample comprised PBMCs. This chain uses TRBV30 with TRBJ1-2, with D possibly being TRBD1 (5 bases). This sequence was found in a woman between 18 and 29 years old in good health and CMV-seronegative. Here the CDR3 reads CAWSSGNYGYTF. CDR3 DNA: TGTGCCTGGAGCTCAGGGAACTATGGCTACACCTTC.